The clone carrying this T cell receptor beta chain was found a few times. The entry originates in a study of molecular identifiers for immune sequencing clone quantification. Losses at the gene ends were 5 bases for V and 6 bases for J; bases not matched to a gene: 11. CDR1 and CDR2 from the germline V gene are SGHAT and FQNNGV. The CDR3 runs 15 residues. Based on a CD8+CD4-CCR7+CD45RA+ profile, naive CD8 T cells were sorted. Preparation of the bulk TCR libraries relied on previously described methods and listed TCR primers. TCRdb independently ran MiXCR on the PCR reads; one entry per CDR3 protein. This sample has about half a million distinct CDR3 sequences; roughly 23% occur once, and the top ten carry about 0.8%.

The rearrangement links TRBV11-2 to TRBJ2-7; TRBD1 matches 9 bases. Material for sequencing was naive CD8+ T cells from blood, with Jurkat cell RNA spiked in. Noted subset: FACS-sorted CD8+CD4-CCR7+CD45RA+ naive T cells. The receptor was isolated from a human donor in good health. Some libraries in this study had Jurkat cell RNA spiked in. In nucleotides, the CDR3 is TGTGCCAGCAGCAACCGGGACAGGGATTATTTCGAGCAGTACTTC. Its protein product is CASSNRDRDYFEQYF.